This passage covers 8 T cell receptor beta chains from one sample sequenced in a study of blood T cell repertoires in COVID-19. Assay: immunoSEQ multiplex PCR; the TCRdb copy retains only in-frame clones and omits some. Among roughly 43,000 clones listed, approximately 82% were seen once. The sequenced sample was peripheral blood. The receptor set was obtained from a woman in her sixties or seventies with acute or convalescent COVID-19.

The V call is TRBV10-3, the J call TRBJ2-1, with a weak D call TRBD2 (5 bases). Germline assignment: CDR1 ENHRY and CDR2 SYGVKD. With 8 bases removed from V and 3 bases from J, the gap between germline ends came to 17 bases. This CDR3 comprises 15 residues. The CDR3 DNA sequence: TGTGCCATCGGGCAAACTAGAGAACTCTACAATGAGCAGTTCTTC. Encoded protein: CAIGQTRELYNEQFF.

The sample holds one count of this clone. The chain recombines TRBV6-1 with TRBJ2-4; 13 nucleotides line up with TRBD2. This CDR3 region has 15 residues. With V trimmed by 5 bases and J by 9 bases, 7 bases remained unmatched. Germline CDR1 MNHNS, CDR2 SASEGT. CDR3 loop: CASSILAGGEPIQYF. CDR3 DNA: TGTGCCAGCAGTATACTAGCGGGAGGGGAGCCCATTCAGTACTTC.

The chain carries TRBV6-6 and TRBJ2-3; 9 bases are a match to TRBD2. Trimming removed 5 bases from V and 6 bases from J; junction bases left unmatched: 9. CDR1 MNHNY and CDR2 SVGAGI come from the germline V gene (reference sequence). The CDR3 consists of 15 residues. The CDR3 DNA reads TGTGCCAGCAGTAGCTATAGCGGGAGAACCGATACGCAGTATTTT. Translating it yields CASSSYSGRTDTQYF.

The chain has TRBV28 and TRBJ2-7, with D possibly matching TRBD2 (7 bases). Between the trimmed V and J ends, which lost 4 bases and 4 bases, there was a span of 29 bases. The CDR3 covers 19 residues. Looked up from germline, CDR1 is MDHEN and CDR2 is SYDVKM. The CDR3 protein is CASSSYARGGQGRRYEQYF. CDR3 bases: TGTGCCAGCAGTTCTTACGCTAGGGGGGGGCAGGGTAGGAGGTACGAGCAGTACTTC.

This clone appeared a few times. The chain employs TRBV6-5 and TRBJ1-5; D is unresolved. The CDR3 has 15 amino acids. Per germline, CDR1 MNHEY and CDR2 SVGAGI. Trimming stripped 11 bases from V and 6 bases from J, with 23 bases between. The CDR3 bases are TGTGCCCCCGCTGATTATCCAGCGGGTGCTCAGCCCCAGCATTTT. Encoded protein: CAPADYPAGAQPQHF.

This rearrangement joins TRBV9 to TRBJ2-7; TRBD1 is a possible D gene (5 bases). The CDR3 is made up of 14 amino acids. Germline V gene sequence: CDR1 SGDLS, CDR2 YYNGEE. Trimming took off 7 bases at V and 7 bases at J, with 21 bases between the two ends. For the CDR3, the DNA is TGTGCCAGCCCCCCAGGGCGTCCCATCGGAGAGCAGTACTTC. Amino acid sequence: CASPPGRPIGEQYF.

This chain links TRBV10-3 with TRBJ1-5, with D possibly matching TRBD1 (6 bases). There are 14 residues in the CDR3. Germline loops: CDR1 ENHRY, CDR2 SYGVKD. V dropped 3 bases and J dropped 3 bases, with 9 bases sitting between them. This CDR3 reads CAISEGGDNQPQHF. As DNA, the CDR3 is TGTGCCATCAGTGAAGGGGGGGACAATCAGCCCCAGCATTTT.

The CDR3 sequence is CASSSYTEAFF. The CDR3 nucleotides are TGTGCCAGCAGCTCGTACACTGAAGCTTTCTTT. This chain uses TRBV5-6 with TRBJ1-1, with no clear D. The CDR3 consists of 11 residues. V was shortened by 3 bases and J by 3 bases, with 3 bases between the two germline ends. Germline values: CDR1 SGHDT, CDR2 YYEEEE.